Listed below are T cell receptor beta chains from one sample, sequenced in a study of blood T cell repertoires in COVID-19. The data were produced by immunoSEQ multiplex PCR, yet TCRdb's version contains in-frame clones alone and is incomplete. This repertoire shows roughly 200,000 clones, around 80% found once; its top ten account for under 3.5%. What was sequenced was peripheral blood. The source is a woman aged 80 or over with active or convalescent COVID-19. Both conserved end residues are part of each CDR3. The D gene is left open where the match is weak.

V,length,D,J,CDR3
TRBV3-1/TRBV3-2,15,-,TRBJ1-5,CASSQGGGVRKPQHF
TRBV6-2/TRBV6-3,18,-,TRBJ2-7,CASSYRGKGFSGHYEQYF
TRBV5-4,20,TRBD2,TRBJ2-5,CASSLGPPRGGRWSLETQYF
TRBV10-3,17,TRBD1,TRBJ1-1,CAISERDRGLMNTEAFF
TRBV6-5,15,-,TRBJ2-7,CASSSRHDRNYEQYF
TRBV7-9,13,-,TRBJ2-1,CASSLAPGAEQFF
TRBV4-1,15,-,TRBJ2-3,CASSQVYSSTDTQYF
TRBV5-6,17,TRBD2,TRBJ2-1,CASSEPRGGAKWHEQFF
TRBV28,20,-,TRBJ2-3,CASSLRRDSGGITSTDTQYF
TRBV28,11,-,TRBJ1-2,CASSLSYGYTF
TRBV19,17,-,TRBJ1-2,CASSIGPAERGRNGYTF
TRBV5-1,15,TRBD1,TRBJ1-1,CASSLETGGRTEAFF
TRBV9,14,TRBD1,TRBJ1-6,CASSLGQGNSPLHF
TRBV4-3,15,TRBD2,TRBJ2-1,CASSRVGGVSNEQFF
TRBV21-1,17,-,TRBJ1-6,CASSPISRENYNSPLHF
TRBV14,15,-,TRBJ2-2,CASSHRLVFLGELFF
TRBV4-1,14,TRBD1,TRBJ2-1,CASSRGQGYNEQFF
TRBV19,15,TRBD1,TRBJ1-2,CASSTPRQGARGYTF
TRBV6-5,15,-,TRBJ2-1,CASSYVDRRGNEQFF
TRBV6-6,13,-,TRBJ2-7,CAIQEGGDYEQYF
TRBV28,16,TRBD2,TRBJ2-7,CASSTGTSGVRYEQYF
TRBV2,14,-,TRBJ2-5,CASSDFEGGETQYF
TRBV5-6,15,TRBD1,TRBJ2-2,CASSLNRGLAGELFF
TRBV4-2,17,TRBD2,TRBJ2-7,CASSQVRGDSSTYEQYF
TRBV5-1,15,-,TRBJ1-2,CASSLAQGANYGYTF
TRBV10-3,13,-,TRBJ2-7,CAISVDRGGEQYF
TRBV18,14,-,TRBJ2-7,CASSGGPPSYEQYF
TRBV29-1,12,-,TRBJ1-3,CSVINSGNTIYF
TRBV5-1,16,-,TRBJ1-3,CASSLVAGTPGNTIYF
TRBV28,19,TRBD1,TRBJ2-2,CASSLRGYLRPDRVGELFF
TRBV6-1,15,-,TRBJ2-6,CASSESGAGANVLTF
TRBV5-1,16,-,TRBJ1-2,CASSLGGQTESYGYTF
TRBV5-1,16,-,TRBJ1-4,CASSLGRTAPNEKLFF
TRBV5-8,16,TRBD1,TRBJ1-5,CASSLSGGYSNQPQHF
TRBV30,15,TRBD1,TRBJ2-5,CAWSPGGTGGETQYF
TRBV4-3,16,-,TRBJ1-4,CASSQDYGGGREKLFF
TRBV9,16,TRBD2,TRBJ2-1,CASSVSGETTYNEQFF
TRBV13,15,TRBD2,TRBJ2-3,CASSSGGAAGDTQYF
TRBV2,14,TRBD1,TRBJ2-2,CASSGDRGTGELFF
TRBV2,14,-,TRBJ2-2,CASSDLGRTGELFF
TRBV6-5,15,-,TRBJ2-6,CASSTQGSGANVLTF
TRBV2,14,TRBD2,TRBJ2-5,CASSPGGAEETQYF
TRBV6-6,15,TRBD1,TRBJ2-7,CASSRSTGGSYEQYF
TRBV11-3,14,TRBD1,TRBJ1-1,CASTTTGTNTEAFF
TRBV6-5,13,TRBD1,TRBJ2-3,CASKDRTTDTQYF
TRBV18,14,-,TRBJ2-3,CASSRRGATDTQYF
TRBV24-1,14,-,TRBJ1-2,CATSDTTGPYGYTF
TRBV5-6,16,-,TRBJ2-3,CASSLAGGQAIYPQYF
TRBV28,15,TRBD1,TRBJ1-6,CASSLFDRGGGTLHF
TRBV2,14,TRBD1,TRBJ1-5,CASRWGTGNQPQHF
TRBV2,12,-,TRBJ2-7,CASSEGAGEQYF
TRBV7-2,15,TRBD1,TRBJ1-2,CASSLGQIANYGYTF
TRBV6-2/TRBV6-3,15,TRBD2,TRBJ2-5,CASSYAGGPGETQYF
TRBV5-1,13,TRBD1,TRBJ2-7,CASSADRVGVQYF